This record looks at one T cell receptor (beta chain) sequence and its context. Its antigen remains unknown. The CDR3 sequence is 13 residues long. The V end was cut by 2 bases, the J end by 10 bases, with 11 bases between. Germline loops: CDR1 MNHNS, CDR2 SASEGT. Generated by immunoSEQ multiplex PCR, the TCRdb table keeps only in-frame clones and is missing some. This sample has about 150,000 clones, with 85% to 95% found just once. The data are from a study of OX40 agonist ivuxolimab in advanced cancers. Whole-study context: Partial response was recorded in three patients: one hepatocellular carcinoma and two cutaneous melanoma cases.

The study's findings and limits: With doses of 0.1-3.0 mg/kg, partial responders showed among the lowest clonal expansion.

The receptor's source is an adult with an advanced solid tumor such as melanoma, head and neck, liver or kidney cancer. The sample here was CD4+ or CD8+ T cells sorted from blood, taken in a trial of the OX40 agonist ivuxolimab. The chain couples TRBV6-1 to TRBJ1-4, with D unclear. The CDR3 is CASSESQLGKLFF. The CDR3, as DNA: TGTGCCAGCAGTGAATCCCAACTCGGAAAACTGTTTTTT.